Ten or more counts support the clone carrying this T cell receptor (beta chain). These data belong to a study of T cells after posttransplantation cyclophosphamide. Method: immunoSEQ multiplex PCR; TCRdb's copy keeps in-frame clones and lacks some. This repertoire holds 40,000 to 60,000 clones, and none appear only once. Unmatched junction bases numbered 3, after V lost 3 bases and J lost 3 bases. This CDR3 comprises 14 residues. Germline V gene data show CDR1 as MNHEY and CDR2 as SMNVEV (reference sequence). This sequence joins TRBV27 and TRBJ2-3, with TRBD2 matching 7 bases. This receptor was taken from a man aged 40-49 years in good health, CMV-negative, and a related stem cell transplant donor. The sample comprised PBMCs. Here the CDR3 DNA reads TGTGCCAGCAGTTTCAGCGGGACGACAGATACGCAGTATTTT. Protein product: CASSFSGTTDTQYF.